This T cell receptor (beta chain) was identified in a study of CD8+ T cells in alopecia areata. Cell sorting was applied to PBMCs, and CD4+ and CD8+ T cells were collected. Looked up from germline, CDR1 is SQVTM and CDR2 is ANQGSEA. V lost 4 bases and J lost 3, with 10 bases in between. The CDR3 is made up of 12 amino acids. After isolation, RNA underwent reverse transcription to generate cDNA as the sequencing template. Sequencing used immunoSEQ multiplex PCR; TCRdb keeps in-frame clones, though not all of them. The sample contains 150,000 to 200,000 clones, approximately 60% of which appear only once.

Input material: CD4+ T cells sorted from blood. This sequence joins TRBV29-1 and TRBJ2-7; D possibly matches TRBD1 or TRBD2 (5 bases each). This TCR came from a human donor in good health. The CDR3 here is CSVATTGYEQYF. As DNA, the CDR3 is TGCAGCGTTGCGACTACAGGCTACGAGCAGTACTTC.